The 16 T cell receptor beta chains listed next were all sequenced from one sample in a study of blood T cell repertoires in COVID-19. Repertoires were generated with immunoSEQ multiplex PCR, while TCRdb's copy carries only in-frame clones and drops some. The table includes about 68,000 clones, 70% to 90% detected once. Material for sequencing was peripheral blood. The receptor source for this set is a man aged 50-60 years with acute or convalescent COVID-19.

The chain carries TRBV20-1 and TRBJ2-6, with D possibly TRBD1 on 6 matching bases. The germline V gene has CDR1 DFQATT and CDR2 SNEGSKA (reference sequence). This CDR3 is 19 amino acids long. V was pared by 3 bases and J by 2 bases, with 23 bases between. This CDR3 reads CSASRLGQLGPTGANVLTF. CDR3 coding DNA: TGCAGTGCTAGTCGTTTGGGACAACTGGGACCTACTGGGGCCAACGTCCTGACTTTC.

This chain uses TRBV6-1 with TRBJ2-7, with D perhaps matching TRBD1 (8 bases). CDR1 and CDR2 (germline): MNHNS, SASEGT. CDR3 length: 16 residues. Between the trimmed V and J ends, which lost 0 bases and 3 bases, there was a span of 15 bases. This chain's CDR3 is CASSEAGTGGVYEQYF. The CDR3 coding sequence is TGTGCCAGCAGTGAAGCGGGAACAGGGGGGGTCTACGAGCAGTACTTC.

The chain is built from TRBV19 and TRBJ2-1, with TRBD2 matching over 9 bases. The V gene's germline CDR1 is LNHDA and CDR2 SQIVND (reference sequence). Germline trimming cut 8 bases from V and 4 bases from J; bases unmatched to any gene: 6. This CDR3 has 14 amino acids. CDR3 sequence reads: CASSLAGGYNEQFF. CDR3 nucleotides: TGTGCCAGTTCCCTGGCGGGAGGGTACAATGAGCAGTTCTTC.

The gene calls are TRBV9 and TRBJ1-4, with 8 bases identical to TRBD1. V shed 4 bases, J shed 8 bases, and the junction held 7 bases outside the gene matches. CDR1 and CDR2 (germline): SGDLS, YYNGEE. This CDR3 has 14 amino acids. CDR3 nucleotides: TGTGCCAGCAGCAGTACAGGGGGGGACGAAAAACTGTTTTTT. Translating gives CASSSTGGDEKLFF.

The rearrangement joins TRBV3-1 (or the pseudogene TRBV3-2) to TRBJ2-5; D is uncertain. The ends were cut back, 1 base at V and 2 bases at J, with 8 bases in the middle. Germline V gene sequence: CDR1 LGHDT, CDR2 YNNKEL (reference sequence). The CDR3 runs to 14 residues. CDR3 DNA sequence: TGTGCCAGCAGCCAAGTTAGTACTCAAGAGACCCAGTACTTC. It is translated as CASSQVSTQETQYF.

V is TRBV28 and J is TRBJ1-1, with 9 bases identical to TRBD1. The CDR3 has 14 amino acids. The J segment lost 6 bases and the V segment lost 4 bases, leaving 6 bases of the junction unmatched. Germline CDR1 reads MDHEN; CDR2 reads SYDVKM. CDR3 sequence (DNA): TGTGCCAGCAGTTCGGGACAGGGAATCGCTGAAGCTTTCTTT. It is translated as CASSSGQGIAEAFF. The whole variable domain, filled in from reference TRBV28 and TRBJ1-1, reads DVKVTQSSRYLVKRTGEKVFLECVQDMDHENMFWYRQDPGLGLRLIYFSYDVKMKEKGDIPEGYSVSREKKERFSLILESASTNQTSMYLCASSSGQGIAEAFFGQGTRLTVV.

This clone was detected once. The chain couples TRBV6-5 to TRBJ1-4, with a tentative D call TRBD1 (5 bases). The CDR3 runs to 13 residues. In germline, CDR1 is MNHEY, CDR2 SVGAGI. Trimming pared 6 bases from V and 8 bases from J, leaving 13 bases between. CDR3 sequence (DNA): TGTGCCAGCAGGTCCCGGGGGATGGAAAAACTGTTTTTT. Residues: CASRSRGMEKLFF.

This clone showed up just a few times. J is TRBJ2-2 and V is TRBV3-1 (or the pseudogene TRBV3-2); 12 nucleotides align to TRBD2. Germline CDR1 is LGHDT and CDR2 is YNNKEL (reference sequence). This CDR3 is 17 amino acids long. Germline trimming cut 0 bases from V and 6 bases from J; bases unmatched to any gene: 5. The CDR3 sequence is CASSQDWASGRAGELFF. In DNA, the CDR3 is TGTGCCAGCAGCCAAGATTGGGCTAGCGGGAGGGCCGGGGAGCTGTTTTTT.

The rearrangement uses TRBV15 and TRBJ1-2, with D possibly TRBD1 on 6 matching bases. Trimming pared 0 bases from V and 4 bases from J, leaving 12 bases between. From germline, CDR1 is LNHNV and CDR2 YYDKDF (reference sequence). This CDR3 has 15 residues. The chain's CDR3 is CATSRDTGTRYGYTF. In DNA, the CDR3 is TGTGCCACCAGCAGAGATACCGGGACACGCTATGGCTACACCTTC.

J is TRBJ2-3 and V is TRBV7-9, with 12 bases matching TRBD2. The CDR3 extends over 17 amino acids. CDR1 SEHNR and CDR2 FQNEAQ come from the germline V gene (reference sequence). After removal of 5 bases from V and 4 bases from J, the junction contained 10 bases not matched to a gene. In DNA form, the CDR3 reads TGTGCCAGCAGCCCCCCCCTAGCGGGAGGGTTGGCAGATACGCAGTATTTT. Amino acid sequence: CASSPPLAGGLADTQYF. Variable domain in full (rest from reference TRBV7-9 and TRBJ2-3): DTGVSQNPRHKITKRGQNVTFRCDPISEHNRLYWYRQTLGQGPEFLTYFQNEAQLEKSRLLSDRFSAERPKGSFSTLEIQRTEQGDSAMYLCASSPPLAGGLADTQYFGPGTRLTVL.

This chain connects TRBV24-1 to TRBJ2-6; 11 positions agree with TRBD1. CDR3 length: 16 amino acids. Germline trimming cut 5 bases from V and 2 bases from J; bases unmatched to any gene: 1. Germline assignment: CDR1 KGHDR and CDR2 SFDVKD. CDR3 amino acids: CATSGTGGTGANVLTF. DNA for the CDR3: TGTGCCACCAGTGGGACAGGGGGCACTGGGGCCAACGTCCTGACTTTC.

V and J are TRBV5-1 and TRBJ1-1, with D perhaps matching TRBD1 (6 bases). The CDR3 extends over 15 amino acids. CDR1 is SGHRS and CDR2 is YFSETQ in the germline V gene. V was shortened by 2 bases and J by 1 base, with 12 bases between the two germline ends. The CDR3 DNA sequence: TGCGCCAGCAGCTTAAGGACAGCGACGAACACTGAAGCTTTCTTT. Translated: CASSLRTATNTEAFF.

The CDR3 region has the DNA TGTGCCAGCAGCTCGTCCCTAGCGGGGCTACGAGAGACCCAGTACTTC. Amino acid sequence: CASSSSLAGLRETQYF. This chain links TRBV7-8 with TRBJ2-5; 9 bases are shared with TRBD2. The CDR3 extends over 16 amino acids. The J segment lost 4 bases and the V segment lost 4 bases, leaving 10 bases of the junction unmatched. Germline V gives CDR1 SGHVS, CDR2 FQNEAQ.

The chain joins TRBV28 to TRBJ2-3, with TRBD2 matching over 8 bases. The CDR3 is 15 amino acids. The germline V gene encodes CDR1 MDHEN and CDR2 SYDVKM. J gave up 5 bases and V 4 bases, and 8 bases lay outside the gene matches. The CDR3 sequence: CASSWSGGPRDTQYF. In DNA form, the CDR3 reads TGTGCCAGCAGTTGGTCGGGAGGGCCCAGAGATACGCAGTATTTT.

This clone was detected once. V usage is TRBV7-9 and J usage is TRBJ2-1; no clear D. Germline lookup yields CDR1 SEHNR and CDR2 FQNEAQ (reference sequence). Deletions cut 8 bases from V and 7 bases from J, with 15 bases between. The CDR3 has 13 residues. The CDR3 DNA sequence: TGTGCCAGCGTAATGAGCCCTCGGAATGAGCAGTTCTTC. Its protein product is CASVMSPRNEQFF.

This chain joins TRBV5-1 and TRBJ1-3; D is uncertain. Germline V gene sequence: CDR1 SGHRS, CDR2 YFSETQ. The ends were cut back, 3 bases at V and 0 bases at J, with 13 bases in the middle. The CDR3 covers 16 residues. The CDR3 DNA reads TGCGCCAGCAGCTCGAGAGGCGGTATCTCTGGAAACACCATATATTTT. As protein: CASSSRGGISGNTIYF.